The rows below give T cell receptor beta chains drawn from one sample of a study of T cells in Graves' hyperthyroidism and ophthalmopathy. Using its own MiXCR run on the multiplex PCR reads, TCRdb lists one record per CDR3 protein. The sample contains under 300,000 distinct CDR3 sequences, roughly 20% of which appear only once. Sample: blood. Receptor source: a young man with Graves' ophthalmopathy. Each CDR3 is given with its conserved first and last residue. The D gene is left open where the match is weak. Clone size is stated in some rows and not others, as once, few, many or a class when expanded.

v_call	clone_size	d_call	j_call	cdr3_nt	cdr3_aa
TRBV11-1	few	-	TRBJ2-5	TGTGCCAGCAGCTCTCTCCAAGAGACCCAGTACTTC	CASSSLQETQYF
TRBV30	-	TRBD2	TRBJ2-7	TGTGCCTGGAATAGGGGACTAGAGTACGAGCAGTACTTC	CAWNRGLEYEQYF
TRBV3-1	many	-	TRBJ1-3	TGTGCCAGCGGGGACATAAACACCATATATTTT	CASGDINTIYF
TRBV20-1	-	TRBD2	TRBJ2-1	TGCAGTGCTAGTCCGGGACTAGCGGTCAACTACAATGAGCAGTTCTTC	CSASPGLAVNYNEQFF
TRBV9	few	TRBD2	TRBJ2-6	TGTGCCAGCAGCGTTGGACTAGCGGGATACACCTCTGGGGCCAACGTCCTGACTTTC	CASSVGLAGYTSGANVLTF
TRBV19	-	-	TRBJ2-7	TGTGCCAGTAGTATCCTCAGGGACGGAATCTACGAGCAGTACTTC	CASSILRDGIYEQYF
TRBV6-5	-	-	TRBJ1-1	TGTGCCAGCAGTTACGGGACCGGGAGCAGGGTTGAAGCTTTCTTT	CASSYGTGSRVEAFF
TRBV6-2/TRBV6-3	few	-	TRBJ2-5	TGTGCCAGCAGTTACTTTGGGTTGTACTTC	CASSYFGLYF
TRBV27	few	-	TRBJ2-4	TGTGCCAGCAGTTTATCGCGGGGGCACAACATTCAGTACTTC	CASSLSRGHNIQYF
TRBV28	-	TRBD1	TRBJ2-2	TGTGCCATCGGGACAGAGATTAACGGGGAGCTGTTTTTT	CAIGTEINGELFF
TRBV24-1	few	TRBD2	TRBJ2-5	TGTGCCACCAGTGACTCCGCCGGGACTAGCGGGAGTATAGAGACCCAGTACTTC	CATSDSAGTSGSIETQYF
TRBV20-1	many	-	TRBJ1-5	TGCAGTGCCTTGTCAGGGGGCAATCAGCCCCAGCATTTT	CSALSGGNQPQHF
TRBV19	-	-	TRBJ2-5	TGTGCCAGTTGTACTGGCGGGGTAGGAGAGACCCAGTACTTC	CASCTGGVGETQYF
TRBV3-1	many	-	TRBJ1-1	TGTGCCAGCAGCCAATTGGGGAACACTGAAGCTTTCTTT	CASSQLGNTEAFF
TRBV11-2	many	TRBD2	TRBJ2-7	TGTGCCAGCAGCGGACTAGCGGGGGTAGACTACGAGCAGTACTTC	CASSGLAGVDYEQYF
TRBV6-6	few	TRBD1	TRBJ2-3	TGTGCCAGCAGTTACTGGACAGGGGGTCGGGATACGCAGTATTTT	CASSYWTGGRDTQYF
TRBV10-3	few	TRBD1	TRBJ1-1	TGTGCCATCAGTGGCACAGGGGGGGACACTGAAGCTTTCTTT	CAISGTGGDTEAFF
TRBV9	-	-	TRBJ2-5	TGTGCCAGCAGCGTAGGGAGTCTGCAAGAGACCCAGTACTTC	CASSVGSLQETQYF
TRBV20-1	-	-	TRBJ2-7	TGCAGTGCTGTGCTCCTGAGCTCCTACGAGCAGTACTTC	CSAVLLSSYEQYF
TRBV9	-	TRBD2	TRBJ2-1	TGTGCCAGCAGCGGGGGACTAGCGGGGTACTACAATGAGCAGTTCTTC	CASSGGLAGYYNEQFF
TRBV7-9	-	-	TRBJ1-6	TGTGCCAGCAGTCGCGGGGCTTATAATTCACCCCTCCACTTT	CASSRGAYNSPLHF
TRBV24-1	few	-	TRBJ1-2	TGTGCCACCAGTGATTTGTACCCCAATGGCTACACCTTC	CATSDLYPNGYTF
TRBV6-6	-	TRBD2	TRBJ2-2	TGTGCCAGCAGTCCTCTGGGAGCGGGAGGGCCTGGCACCGGGGAGCTGTTTTTT	CASSPLGAGGPGTGELFF
TRBV28	many	TRBD1	TRBJ2-7	TGTGCCAGCAGCCCACTCCGGCGGACAGGGTACTACGAGCAGTACTTC	CASSPLRRTGYYEQYF
TRBV12-3/TRBV12-4	many	TRBD2	TRBJ2-5	TGTGCCAGCAGCCCACCCGGGACTAGCGGCTCCCACCAAGAGACCCAGTACTTC	CASSPPGTSGSHQETQYF
TRBV28	many	TRBD1	TRBJ2-3	TGTGCCAGCAGCTCAGGGGGCCCCGGGACAGGGGGCACAGATACGCAGTATTTT	CASSSGGPGTGGTDTQYF